Only a few counts were recorded for the clone carrying this T cell receptor (beta chain). Its target is not known. The data belong to a study of beta chain features in type 1 diabetes. The study, taken as a whole, reports: In every one of the four CD4+ subsets, TCRB CDR3s were moderately but significantly shorter in Type 1 diabetes patients.

Expressed TCRB transcripts got sequenced, as all isolated RNA was reverse transcribed. Average reads for naive, central memory and regulatory T cell samples were about 3.57 million. Assay used: immunoSEQ multiplex PCR; TCRdb lists only in-frame clones, some missing. Among some 110,000 clones listed, about 16% were seen once. Between the trimmed V and J ends, which lost 4 bases and 7 bases, there was a span of 14 bases. CDR1 is GTSNPN and CDR2 is SVGIG in the germline V gene (reference sequence). The CDR3 loop spans 13 amino acids. The chain recombines TRBV30 with TRBJ1-5; possibly TRBD1 for D (6 bases). The sequence was obtained from a man aged 25 to 45 with type 1 diabetes. Sequenced material: central memory CD4+ T cells from blood. CDR3 DNA: TGTGCCTGGACTCCAGGGGATGGACAGCCCCAGCATTTT. Protein: CAWTPGDGQPQHF.